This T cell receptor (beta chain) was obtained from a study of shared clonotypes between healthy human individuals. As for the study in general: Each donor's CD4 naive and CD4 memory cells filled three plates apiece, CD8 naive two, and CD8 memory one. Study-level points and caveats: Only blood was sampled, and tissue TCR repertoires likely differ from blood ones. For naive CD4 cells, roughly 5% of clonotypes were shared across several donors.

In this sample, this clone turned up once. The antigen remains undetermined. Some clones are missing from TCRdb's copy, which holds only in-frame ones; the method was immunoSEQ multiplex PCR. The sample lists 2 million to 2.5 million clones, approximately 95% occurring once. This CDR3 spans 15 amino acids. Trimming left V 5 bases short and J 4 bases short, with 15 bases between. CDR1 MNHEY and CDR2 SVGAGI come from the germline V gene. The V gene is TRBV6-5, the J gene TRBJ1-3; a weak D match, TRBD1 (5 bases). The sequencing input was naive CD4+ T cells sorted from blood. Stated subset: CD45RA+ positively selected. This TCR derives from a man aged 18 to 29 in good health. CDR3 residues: CASSLTQDTGNTIYF. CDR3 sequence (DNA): TGTGCCAGCAGTCTTACACAGGATACAGGAAACACCATATATTTT.